This TCR beta chain was retrieved from a study of Ad26.COV2.S vaccination and SARS-CoV-2 variants. On the study more broadly: Donor was in the COV1001 Ad26.COV2.S trial arm. Notes on the study in general: Measurements of TCR breadth and depth may have given underestimates of the total T cell responses. People given the vaccine had a wider spike-specific TCR breadth than placebo recipients did.

TCRdb keeps only in-frame clones here, not all; method: immunoSEQ multiplex PCR. The table records roughly 350,000 clones, approximately 86% of them present only once. After removal of 4 bases from V and 7 bases from J, the junction contained 21 bases not matched to a gene. CDR1 is MNHEY, CDR2 SMNVEV, per germline (reference sequence). This CDR3 comprises 20 residues. Regarding treatment: 15 to 20 received Ad26.COV2.S at low or high dose, single or two shots; several received placebo; per-sample allocation not given. Samples came from day 63 after the first vaccine or placebo injection. The donor's status was that of an adult aged 18-55 years in Boston. This clone is a singleton in its sample. Antigen specificity is unknown.

The input for sequencing was peripheral blood, taken in a trial of Ad26.COV2.S vaccine versus placebo. This TCR came from a person aged 18-65 years who received the Ad26.COV2.S COVID-19 vaccine or a placebo. The rearrangement uses TRBV27 and TRBJ2-1; 11 nucleotides agree with TRBD2. The CDR3 here is CASSSLPQRRLAGLSNEQFF. The CDR3 DNA follows: TGTGCCAGCAGTTCCCTCCCCCAGCGCAGACTAGCGGGATTATCAAATGAGCAGTTCTTC.